What follows describes a single TCR beta chain. What it binds is unknown. Germline CDR1 SGHDN, CDR2 FVKESK. The CDR3 extends over 14 amino acids. The J segment lost 4 bases and the V segment lost 4 bases, leaving 3 bases of the junction unmatched. Repertoires were generated with immunoSEQ multiplex PCR, while TCRdb's copy carries only in-frame clones and drops some. Of more than 95,000 clones in the sample, around nine tenths are singletons; the top ten hold more than 6.5%. The record originates from a study of T cell responses to AZD1222 COVID-19 vaccine. Study-wide findings and caveats: Spike regions recognized by vaccine-associated CD4 TCRs spanned the protein, led by 160-218 and 743-854. Targeting of unmutated variant regions was reportedly seen in nearly half of spike-specific TCRs. Seropositivity was recorded at baseline in only a handful of AZD1222 recipients.

This TCR came from an adult in good health. The chain has TRBV14 and TRBJ2-2, with TRBD1 matching 7 bases. The specimen comprised peripheral blood, sampled on day 0 of AZD1222 vaccination. The CDR3 nucleotides are TGTGCCAGCAGCCGACAGGGTTTCACCGGGGAGCTGTTTTTT. The encoded protein is CASSRQGFTGELFF.